This is a list of T cell receptor beta chains from one sample in a study of CD8 T cells in Susac syndrome. TCRdb re-analysed the immunoSEQ multiplex PCR reads in MiXCR, keeping a single row per CDR3 protein. The table includes about 90,000 distinct CDR3 sequences, approximately 92% detected once. Material: CD8+ T cells from PBMCs. The receptors stem from a human donor in good health. CDR3s include the opening cysteine and the closing phenylalanine or tryptophan. A D gene is named only where the DNA matches it firmly. Clone size is given for some rows only: seen once, a few or many times, or a class if the clone is expanded.

clone_size j_call v_call d_call cdr3_nt cdr3_aa
- TRBJ1-1 TRBV6-5 - TGTGCCAGCAGTACTCTACAGAACACTGAAGCTTTCTTT CASSTLQNTEAFF
- TRBJ2-1 TRBV2 TRBD2 TGTGCCAGCGGGGGGGAGGCTTCGGGCACGTTCTTC CASGGEASGTFF
- TRBJ1-2 TRBV7-9 TRBD1 TGTGCCAGCAGCTTAGAGGGGACAGGGAATTATGGCTACACCTTC CASSLEGTGNYGYTF
- TRBJ2-3 TRBV4-1 TRBD2 TGCGCCAGCAGCCGCCAACTAGCGGGGGAGGTAGATACGCAGTATTTT CASSRQLAGEVDTQYF
- TRBJ1-4 TRBV20-1 - TGCAGTGCTGCCAGCGCTCGGAGGGAAAAACTGTTTTTT CSAASARREKLFF
- TRBJ2-7 TRBV29-1 - TGCAGCGTTGAATTGGGGACAATGAGTCCCTACGAGCAGTACTTC CSVELGTMSPYEQYF
- TRBJ2-5 TRBV2 - TGTGCCAGCAGTGAAGAAGGGGGGCAGCTTAACCAAGAGACCCAGTACTTC CASSEEGGQLNQETQYF
- TRBJ2-2 TRBV4-2 TRBD2 TGTGCCAGCAGCCAAGAGGCTAGCGGGGTCACCGGGGAGCTGTTTTTT CASSQEASGVTGELFF
few TRBJ1-1 TRBV29-1 - TGCAGCGTTGAGGACAGAACCACTGAAGCTTTCTTT CSVEDRTTEAFF
- TRBJ1-6 TRBV28 TRBD1 TGTGCCAGCAGTTCCCCCCTCACCGGGACAGGCGATTCACCCCTCCACTTT CASSSPLTGTGDSPLHF
- TRBJ2-1 TRBV7-6 - TGTGCCAGCAGCTTAGCGCCGGGGTCCTACAATGAGCAGTTCTTC CASSLAPGSYNEQFF
- TRBJ2-7 TRBV9 TRBD2 TGTGCCAGCAGCGTCGGGAGCGGGAACTCCTACGAGCAGTACTTC CASSVGSGNSYEQYF
- TRBJ1-1 TRBV5-4 - TGTGCCAGCAGCTTGGAGGACAGACATTTTGACACTGAAGCTTTCTTT CASSLEDRHFDTEAFF
- TRBJ2-5 TRBV9 TRBD1 TGTGCCAGCAGCGCGAGACAGGGAGAGACCCAGTACTTC CASSARQGETQYF
- TRBJ2-5 TRBV3-1 - TGTGCCAGCAGCATCAAAGAGACCCAGTACTTC CASSIKETQYF
- TRBJ2-7 TRBV7-2 TRBD1 TGTGCCAGCAGCTTAGTTAGGGACAGATACGAGCAGTACTTC CASSLVRDRYEQYF
- TRBJ2-4 TRBV7-8 TRBD1 TGTGCCAGCAGCTCCCCGGGACAGGAAAAAAACATTCAGTACTTC CASSSPGQEKNIQYF
- TRBJ2-3 TRBV9 - TGTGCCAGCAGCGTAGGGGCAGGTCCTGTTCTGGGTACGCAGTATTTT CASSVGAGPVLGTQYF
- TRBJ1-5 TRBV4-1 TRBD1 TGCGCCAGCAGCCTGCGGACAGGGGGCCTTCAGCCCCAGCATTTT CASSLRTGGLQPQHF
- TRBJ1-1 TRBV12-3/TRBV12-4 - TGTGCCAGCAGGGGGGGAGGGGGTGAAGCTTTCTTT CASRGGGGEAFF
- TRBJ2-7 TRBV7-9 - TGTGCCAGCAGCTTCCCCGGCCCGCTAGCAAACGAGCAGTACTTC CASSFPGPLANEQYF
- TRBJ2-2 TRBV30 - TGTGCCTGGAGTGTTTCAGGGGCGGACACCGGGGAGCTGTTTTTT CAWSVSGADTGELFF
- TRBJ2-1 TRBV12-3/TRBV12-4 - TGTGCCAGCAGTCCGGACTACAATGAGCAGTTCTTC CASSPDYNEQFF
- TRBJ1-2 TRBV6-5 - TGTGCCAGCAGTTACTCGAATCCGCAGTGGGGCTACACCTTC CASSYSNPQWGYTF
- TRBJ1-2 TRBV4-1 - TGCGCCAGCAGCCAAGTCAGGCATGGCTACACCTTC CASSQVRHGYTF
- TRBJ1-1 TRBV4-1 TRBD1 TGCGCCAGCAGCCAAGATCGACAGGGCGGGACTGAAGCTTTCTTT CASSQDRQGGTEAFF
- TRBJ2-7 TRBV5-6 - TGTGCCAGCAGCTTGACAATGCCCTACGAGCAGTACTTC CASSLTMPYEQYF
- TRBJ2-7 TRBV18 - TGTGCCAGCTCACCGGGGGACGGACCCTACGAGCAGTACTTC CASSPGDGPYEQYF
- TRBJ2-2 TRBV10-2 TRBD1 TGCGCCAGCAGAGGGACAGACTACACCGGGGAGCTGTTTTTT CASRGTDYTGELFF
- TRBJ2-5 TRBV13 - TGTGCCAGCAGCGGAACGCCAGGGATTTATCCTACCTCCCAAGAGACCCAGTACTTC CASSGTPGIYPTSQETQYF
- TRBJ2-1 TRBV5-6 - TGTGCCAGCAGCTTGAGTCAGGGGTTATACAATGAGCAGTTCTTC CASSLSQGLYNEQFF
- TRBJ2-6 TRBV25-1 - TGTGCCAGCAGTGAAACACTCCCCTCTGGGGCCAACGTCCTGACTTTC CASSETLPSGANVLTF
- TRBJ2-7 TRBV11-2 - TGTGCCAGCAGCTTAGCGACAGATGTGCAGTACTTC CASSLATDVQYF
- TRBJ2-1 TRBV20-1 - TGCAGTGCTAGCCCCATCCATGAGCAGTTCTTC CSASPIHEQFF
- TRBJ2-7 TRBV7-9 - TGTGCCAGCAGCGCCGGAGGCTCCTACGAGCAGTACTTC CASSAGGSYEQYF
once TRBJ1-1 TRBV7-2 - TGTGCCAGCAGCTCGGGACACTACATGAACACTGAAGCTTTCTTT CASSSGHYMNTEAFF
- TRBJ1-5 TRBV12-3/TRBV12-4 - TGTGCCAGCAGTTTTGGGTTAGGTAATCAGCCCCAGCATTTT CASSFGLGNQPQHF
- TRBJ2-1 TRBV2 - TGTGCCAGCTCTGGACCCTACAATGAGCAGTTCTTC CASSGPYNEQFF
- TRBJ1-4 TRBV3-1 - TGTGCCAGCAGCCAAGAAGGACAGTTTAATGAAAAACTGTTTTTT CASSQEGQFNEKLFF
few TRBJ2-7 TRBV2 - TGTGCCAATCACAATCCCCAAGGCGGGGACGAGCAGTACTTC CANHNPQGGDEQYF
- TRBJ2-1 TRBV29-1 - TGCAGCGTTCCCAGGGGTGGTGTTAATGAGCAGTTCTTC CSVPRGGVNEQFF